These 10 T cell receptor beta chains were all obtained from the same sample, sequenced in a study of OX40 agonist ivuxolimab in advanced cancers. Only in-frame clones appear in the TCRdb table, and some are missing; sequencing was by immunoSEQ multiplex PCR. The table shows over 70,000 clones, with 65% to 90% occurring only once. The specimen comprised CD4+ or CD8+ T cells sorted from blood, sampled in a trial of the OX40 agonist ivuxolimab. These receptors originate from an adult with an advanced solid tumor such as melanoma, head and neck, liver or kidney cancer.

The rearrangement joins TRBV14 to TRBJ2-6, with D possibly TRBD1 on 5 matching bases. Trimming removed 2 bases from V and 0 bases from J, with 11 bases in between. CDR3 length equals 17 residues. Germline CDR1 SGHDN, CDR2 FVKESK. The CDR3 loop reads CASSQIQGNSGANVLTF. The CDR3 nucleotides read TGTGCCAGCAGCCAAATCCAGGGAAACTCTGGGGCCAACGTCCTGACTTTC.

The chain uses TRBV2 and TRBJ1-5; a possible D gene is TRBD1 (5 bases). CDR3 size: 14 residues. V lost 6 bases to trimming and J lost 3 bases, with 12 bases between them. CDR1 and CDR2 (germline): SNHLY, FYNNEI. The CDR3 region is CASSGGASNQPQHF. As DNA, the CDR3 is TGTGCCAGCAGCGGTGGGGCATCCAATCAGCCCCAGCATTTT.

V gene TRBV19 combines with J gene TRBJ1-4, with D possibly being TRBD1 (6 bases). V lost 3 bases and J 4 bases, leaving 12 bases between the germline ends. The CDR3 has 15 residues. Germline V lookup: CDR1 LNHDA, CDR2 SQIVND (reference sequence). The CDR3 DNA reads as TGTGCCAGTAGTATGTGGACAGCCGATAATGAAAAACTGTTTTTT. Its protein is CASSMWTADNEKLFF.

The chain uses TRBV2 and TRBJ1-5; 7 bases line up with TRBD1. The CDR3 has 12 residues. Looked up from germline, CDR1 is SNHLY and CDR2 is FYNNEI. Trimming at V came to 6 bases and at J to 7 bases, leaving 3 bases not matched to a gene. The CDR3 nucleotides read TGTGCCAGCAGCCGGGACAGCCAGCCCCAGCATTTT. Translation gives CASSRDSQPQHF. The full variable domain, rest sourced from reference TRBV2 and TRBJ1-5, is EPEVTQTPSHQVTQMGQEVILRCVPISNHLYFYWYRQILGQKVEFLVSFYNNEISEKSEIFDDQFSVERPDGSNFTLKIRSTKLEDSAMYFCASSRDSQPQHFGDGTRLSIL.

The chain has TRBV28 and TRBJ1-1, with a weak D call TRBD1 (6 bases). This CDR3 region has 15 residues. CDR1 and CDR2 from the germline V gene are MDHEN and SYDVKM. V dropped 8 bases and J dropped 4 bases, with 20 bases sitting between them. The CDR3 DNA is TGTGCCAGCCTCGCGCCGGGGGGGGCCGGCACTGAAGCTTTCTTT. Protein product: CASLAPGGAGTEAFF.

The chain recombines TRBV5-1 with TRBJ1-6; 9 positions match TRBD1. Germline lookup yields CDR1 SGHRS and CDR2 YFSETQ. With V trimmed by 4 bases and J by 10 bases, 6 bases remained unmatched. The CDR3 length is 14 residues. CDR3 in amino acids: CASSQGTGTSPLHF. Written as DNA, the CDR3 is TGCGCCAGCAGCCAGGGGACAGGGACGTCACCCCTCCACTTT. Looking up the rest from reference TRBV5-1 and TRBJ1-6 gives the full variable domain: KAGVTQTPRYLIKTRGQQVTLSCSPISGHRSVSWYQQTPGQGLQFLFEYFSETQRNKGNFPGRFSGRQFSNSRSEMNVSTLELGDSALYLCASSQGTGTSPLHFGNGTRLTVT.

CDR3 coding DNA: TGTGCCAGCAGTTTTCGCCGGGGGGATGGCTACACCTTC. Amino acids: CASSFRRGDGYTF. The chain combines TRBV27 with TRBJ1-2, with D maybe TRBD1 (5 bases). In germline, CDR1 is MNHEY, CDR2 SMNVEV (reference sequence). The length of the CDR3 is 13 residues. V was cut by 3 bases and J by 6 bases, with 11 bases left in between.

V is TRBV6-6 and J is TRBJ2-5; no clear D. The germline V gene encodes CDR1 MNHNY and CDR2 SVGAGI (reference sequence). Trimming took off 2 bases at V and 2 bases at J, with 0 bases between the two ends. The CDR3 has 11 amino acids. The DNA of the CDR3 is TGTGCCAGCAGTTACCAAGAGACCCAGTACTTC. The encoded protein is CASSYQETQYF.

In this sample, this clone turned up once. V is TRBV5-5 and J is TRBJ2-3, with no clear D. The germline V gene encodes CDR1 SGHKS and CDR2 YYEKEE (reference sequence). V shed 2 bases and J shed 8 bases, with 6 bases lying between them. This CDR3 has 11 amino acids. CDR3 amino acids: CASSLAGTQYF. In DNA form, the CDR3 reads TGTGCCAGCAGCTTAGCAGGTACGCAGTATTTT.

This chain joins TRBV2 and TRBJ1-6; 10 nucleotides match TRBD1. The germline gives CDR1 SNHLY, CDR2 FYNNEI. V dropped 6 bases and J dropped 7; count of bases not matched to a gene: 6. The CDR3 is 15 amino acids. CDR3 sequence: CASRPPGQGNSPLHF. CDR3 coding DNA: TGTGCCAGCAGGCCCCCGGGACAGGGGAATTCACCCCTCCACTTT.